Below, 11 T cell receptor beta chains from the same sample are listed, as sequenced in a study of naive and memory T cell subsets. Four PCR rounds used nested alpha and beta constant region primers plus the SP2 primer. TCRdb reprocessed the UMI-ligation and nested PCR reads via MiXCR and lists one record per CDR3 protein. Found here are tens of thousands of distinct CDR3 sequences, 9.5% to 11% of them singletons; the top ten hold less than 4%. Treatment in this sample: skin biopsy from PPD injection site in Mantoux-positive individual. A UMI-containing oligonucleotide was joined by 3' ligation to the TCR cDNA template. The sample in question was skin, obtained from a tuberculin skin test site. Receptors originate from an adult in good health.

The chain links TRBV5-1 to TRBJ1-2; 8 positions agree with TRBD1. Germline CDR1 is SGHRS and CDR2 is YFSETQ. CDR3 size: 15 residues. V shed 4 bases, J shed 3 bases, and the junction held 8 bases outside the gene matches. The CDR3 nucleotides read TGCGCCAGCAGCCTGGGACAGGCGACCTACTATGGCTACACCTTC. Its protein product is CASSLGQATYYGYTF. Full variable domain (remainder filled in from reference TRBV5-1 and TRBJ1-2): KAGVTQTPRYLIKTRGQQVTLSCSPISGHRSVSWYQQTPGQGLQFLFEYFSETQRNKGNFPGRFSGRQFSNSRSEMNVSTLELGDSALYLCASSLGQATYYGYTFGSGTRLTVV.

This clonotype has at least ten counts. V gene TRBV11-3 combines with J gene TRBJ2-1; D may be TRBD2 (5 bases). V dropped 1 base and J dropped 5 bases, with 21 bases sitting between them. The CDR3 contains 18 residues. Germline-derived CDR1 and CDR2 are SGHNT and YENEEA. This CDR3 is CASSLVRRSTGIHNEQFF. DNA of the CDR3: TGTGCCAGCAGCTTAGTCCGGAGGTCCACGGGAATACACAATGAGCAGTTCTTC.

This clonotype was seen at least ten times. V gene TRBV29-1 combines with J gene TRBJ1-5; 7 nucleotides agree with TRBD1. The V and J ends lost 4 bases and 6 bases, in that order; junction bases with no gene match: 6. The CDR3 runs 13 residues. Germline V CDR1 and CDR2: SQVTM, ANQGSEA. The CDR3 loop is CSVGQGDLQPQHF. For the CDR3, the DNA is TGCAGCGTTGGACAGGGCGATCTTCAGCCCCAGCATTTT. Full variable domain (remainder filled in from reference TRBV29-1 and TRBJ1-5): SAVISQKPSRDICQRGTSLTIQCQVDSQVTMMFWYRQQPGQSLTLIATANQGSEATYESGFVIDKFPISRPNLTFSTLTVSNMSPEDSSIYLCSVGQGDLQPQHFGDGTRLSIL.

This clonotype came up a few times. The chain combines TRBV20-1 with TRBJ2-7, with D maybe TRBD1 (5 bases). Germline V gene lookup returns CDR1 DFQATT and CDR2 SNEGSKA (reference sequence). V was pared by 6 bases and J by 4 bases, with 16 bases between. This CDR3 is built from 13 residues. CDR3 sequence reads: CSAKTVGRYEQYF. For the CDR3, the DNA is TGCAGTGCAAAGACGGTGGGGCGGTACGAGCAGTACTTC.

The chain uses TRBV3-1 and TRBJ2-3; 8 positions match TRBD2. The CDR3 spans 15 residues. Germline lookup yields CDR1 LGHDT and CDR2 YNNKEL (reference sequence). Trimming removed 4 bases from V and 0 bases from J; junction bases left unmatched: 3. CDR3 sequence (DNA): TGTGCCAGCAGCCTAAAGCGGGGGAGCACAGATACGCAGTATTTT. Amino acids: CASSLKRGSTDTQYF.

This clonotype was seen a handful of times. The rearrangement joins TRBV11-1 to TRBJ2-1; D might be TRBD2 (5 bases). Looked up from germline, CDR1 is SGHAT and CDR2 is FQDESV (reference sequence). The CDR3 totals 17 residues. V lost 5 bases to trimming and J lost 4 bases, with 21 bases between them. CDR3 bases: TGTGCCAGCAGCCCGACCCAGATGCGGGCTGGGTACAATGAGCAGTTCTTC. It is translated as CASSPTQMRAGYNEQFF.

At least ten counts were recorded for this clonotype. The rearrangement uses TRBV28 and TRBJ2-2, with 8 nucleotides matching TRBD2. The trim removed 2 bases at V and 1 base at J, leaving 0 bases unmatched. The CDR3 contains 15 residues. Germline V gene lookup returns CDR1 MDHEN and CDR2 SYDVKM. The CDR3 sequence is CASSLAGGNTGELFF. CDR3 coding DNA: TGTGCCAGCAGTTTAGCGGGAGGGAACACCGGGGAGCTGTTTTTT.

V usage is TRBV28 and J usage is TRBJ1-5, with 7 bases that match TRBD1. The V segment lost 5 bases and the J segment 5 bases; nucleotides outside the gene matches: 9. The CDR3 consists of 15 residues. Germline V gene data show CDR1 as MDHEN and CDR2 as SYDVKM. CDR3 amino acids: CASSPQTGFHQPQHF. Written as DNA, the CDR3 is TGTGCCAGCAGTCCCCAGACAGGGTTTCATCAGCCCCAGCATTTT.

This chain joins TRBV5-1 and TRBJ1-1; TRBD1 might be the D (6 bases). The CDR3 consists of 15 residues. The germline CDR1 and CDR2 sequences are SGHRS and YFSETQ. V shed 0 bases and J shed 0 bases, with 9 bases lying between them. CDR3 loop: CASSLATGMNTEAFF. The CDR3 region has the DNA TGCGCCAGCAGCTTGGCGACAGGCATGAACACTGAAGCTTTCTTT.

This clonotype appeared many times. This chain joins TRBV2 and TRBJ2-7; D gene unclear. The CDR3 consists of 13 residues. With 0 bases removed from V and 5 bases from J, the gap between germline ends came to 8 bases. Per the germline V gene, CDR1 is SNHLY and CDR2 is FYNNEI. CDR3 DNA: TGTGCCAGCAGTGAAGCGTTATGGGACGAGCAGTACTTC. The encoded protein is CASSEALWDEQYF.

This clonotype was recorded many times. The rearrangement links TRBV20-1 to TRBJ2-1; D remains unclear. V lost 4 bases and J lost 0, with 10 bases in between. There are 14 residues in the CDR3. Per germline, CDR1 DFQATT and CDR2 SNEGSKA (reference sequence). The CDR3 sequence: CSAILTSSYNEQFF. DNA for the CDR3: TGCAGTGCTATTCTTACGAGCTCCTACAATGAGCAGTTCTTC.